This T cell receptor (beta chain) was recorded in a study of regulatory T cells in long-lasting Graves disease (TCRdb year 2021). At the level of the whole study: Newly diagnosed Graves' disease patients had taken antithyroid drugs for less than 3 months. The study took place in China and was registered as a clinical trial. This study used TCR sequencing and RNA sequencing of peripheral blood to compare persistent Graves' disease patients against newly diagnosed Graves' disease patients. A total of some 35 samples underwent TCR sequencing: about 13 from persistent and about 20 from newly diagnosed Graves' disease patients. Here is what the overall study found, with its caveats: Preferential use of TRBV28, TRBJ1-2 and TRBJ2-5 was observed in persistent disease, whereas TRBV20-1 and TRBJ2-1 were favored in newly diagnosed disease. The small sample size was acknowledged by the authors as a limitation that may reduce accuracy. Only peripheral blood was studied, because thyroid tissue, the primary lesion, was inaccessible. Patients with persistent disease shared more public clonotypes (fewer than 3,000) than newly diagnosed patients did (approximately 970). Sequencing and analysis were restricted to the TCR beta chain. Lower TCR Shannon entropy and fewer highly expanded clones were observed in persistent Graves' disease patients than in newly diagnosed patients, which suggested clonal expansion.

What the time point label conveys for this sample: newly diagnosed GD, antithyroid drugs for less than 3 months. RNA was extracted from PBMCs in TRIzol for both TCR sequencing and RNA sequencing. Graves' disease was diagnosed according to American Thyroid Association guidelines. Patients were recruited from an endocrinology department in Xi'an, China. Each patient gave around 9.2 milliliters of peripheral blood, collected in an EDTA anticoagulant tube. Ficoll Paque Plus density gradient separation was used to isolate PBMCs, and no additional T cell sorting was done. An Agilent 2100 Bioanalyzer and agarose gel were used to assess RNA quality, and a NanoDrop 2000 was used to measure RNA concentration. Library prep was done by multiplex PCR. Sequencing was performed on an Illumina HiSeq 4000. iRepertoire HTBI primers and Arm-PCR amplification of CDR3 regions were used to construct TCR beta libraries. Before sequencing, the PCR products underwent gel purification. The authors' pipeline ran thus. Gene usage analysis of CDR3 amino acid clonotypes relied on the approximately 68 TRBV and 14 TRBJ segments identified across samples. COPE and FqMerger were used to merge filtered high-quality paired reads into contigs. BLAST was used to align contigs to IMGT TRBV, TRBD and TRBJ reference genes, with CDR3 defined following IMGT. Highly expanded clones were defined as clonotypes with a frequency above 0.1%. Shannon entropy was used to measure repertoire diversity, and the Gini coefficient was used to measure V-J evenness. Public clonotypes were defined as clonotypes shared by more than one individual. TCRdb reran the public reads through fastp at Q25 and MiXCR, keeping productive beta chains. For every CDR3 protein sequence, its rows merge into one entry that carries the most common genes and DNA. The V and J calls come from TCRdb's annotation, not from the publication. This sample gives 300,000 to 400,000 distinct CDR3 sequences in total; 16% of them show up just once. The ten largest make up roughly 27% of the sample.

Many counts were recorded for this clonotype. What this receptor recognizes is not known. No base qualities exist here, and no much larger clone lies one base off it. Trimming takes 5 bases from V and 0 bases from J, and the germline ends sit 8 bases apart. Spanning cysteine to phenylalanine, the CDR3 consists of 14 amino acids. Only the CDR3 portion is preserved as DNA: 42 bases, with reading frame beginning at the first base. For CDR1 and CDR2, the germline V gene (reference sequence) lists SGHAT and FQDESV. These data also formed part of another study, on T cells in Graves' hyperthyroidism and ophthalmopathy. As the second paper documents: Stable Graves' hyperthyroidism was defined as the absence of progression to ophthalmopathy over 18 months of follow-up. Hyperthyroidism patients were newly diagnosed, with disease duration under 2 months, and aged 18 to 65 years. Any patient with an uncontrolled infection, another autoimmune disease, pregnancy or lactation was excluded. Clinical symptoms, serum thyroxine and TRAb, thyroid ultrasound, and orbital computed tomography formed the basis for the diagnoses. A first-round RT-PCR of the TCR CDR3 used the HTBI primer set with the Qiagen OneStep RT-PCR kit. Most expanded thyroid clonotypes (frequency above 0.001) were also found in blood, which suggests that blood repertoires may mirror thyroid immune responses. In cross-validation, a model built on a 13 V-J signature told ophthalmopathy apart from stable hyperthyroidism with roughly 87% sensitivity and about 81% specificity, and in testing the same model reached 80%/75%. In validation, progression to ophthalmopathy was predicted by the model with 70.59% sensitivity and nearly 75% specificity, a median of roughly 6.4 months before onset. To identify distinguishing TCR V-J signatures, a discovery cohort of around 100 patients was used, comprising 43 with Graves' ophthalmopathy and around 57 with stable Graves' hyperthyroidism. Prospective prediction of ophthalmopathy was tested in an independent validation cohort consisting of roughly 20 hyperthyroidism patients and approximately 16 patients who later progressed to ophthalmopathy. The approximately 100 discovery patients were divided at random into training and test sets in a 7:3 ratio. In addition, the study compared T-cell repertoires in thyroid tissue and in blood from a handful of Graves' hyperthyroidism patients. After blood sampling, hyperthyroidism patients were treated with methimazole at a starting dose of 30 mg daily, and ophthalmopathy patients were treated with high-dose intravenous methylprednisolone. A second multiplex PCR round built the libraries, followed by size selection and purification. Sequencing of the libraries was done on an Illumina HiSeq2000 using paired-end 100 bp reads. Raw data were processed with SOAPnuke, discarding reads with adapters, uncalled bases, mean Phred below 15, or no exact constant-primer or identifier match. COPE v1.2.5 was used to merge the high-quality paired reads, and each unique nucleotide sequence was defined as a clonotype. MiTCR v1.1 was used to align the clonotypes against IMGT TRBV, TRBD and TRBJ reference segments. The analysis was restricted to V-J combinations with a frequency above 0.0001, which together covered 99% to 99.2% of the repertoires. The TCS score was defined as F50 (clonal expansion) divided by E x V (chaos), with BLOSUM62-based TCRdist calculated between CDR3 peptides within each V-J. Welch's t-statistics and random forest reduced roughly 540 V-J features to roughly 13, which were used in a naive Bayes classifier (R e1071). No statistical method was used to set the sample size in advance, and investigators knew the group allocation. According to the paper, TCR Vbeta CDR3 sequencing was carried out on around 140 peripheral blood samples, which came from 40 to 45 ophthalmopathy, 75 or so hyperthyroidism and roughly 17 progressor patients.

The sequence links TRBV11-1 to TRBJ1-5; no confident D gene assignment can be made. The clonotype originates from a man aged 35-49 years with Graves disease. Donor details come from another sample of the same person, matched by shared clones. This specimen consisted of peripheral blood mononuclear cells (PBMCs), obtained at new diagnosis, from a patient treated with antithyroid drugs. The CDR3 has the sequence CASSPPVSNQPQHF. The DNA reads as follows: TGTGCCAGCAGCCCACCCGTTAGCAATCAGCCCCAGCATTTT.